The 23 T cell receptor beta chains given below trace back to one sample, sequenced in a study of tumor-infiltrating lymphocytes in localized non-small cell lung cancer. Profiled with immunoSEQ multiplex PCR; TCRdb holds only in-frame clones, not every one. The sample comprises 15,000 to 20,000 clones, approximately 70% of which are singletons, and roughly 4% rests with the top ten. Sequencing was performed on lung tumor tissue. The source of these receptors is a human donor with non-small cell lung cancer.

This clone was seen more than once but under ten times. The chain employs TRBV6-6 and TRBJ1-3; D unresolved. This CDR3 contains 15 residues. The V end was cut by 2 bases, the J end by 0 bases, with 8 bases between. Germline CDR1 MNHNY, CDR2 SVGAGI (reference sequence). The CDR3 nucleotides read TGTGCCAGCAGTTACACCGAACACTCTGGAAACACCATATATTTT. Protein: CASSYTEHSGNTIYF.

The chain joins TRBV7-9 to TRBJ1-4, with 9 bases aligning to TRBD1. This CDR3 is 16 amino acids long. With V trimmed by 5 bases and J by 7 bases, 11 bases remained unmatched. The V gene's germline CDR1 is SEHNR and CDR2 FQNEAQ (reference sequence). As DNA, the CDR3 is TGTGCCAGCAGCCCCACAGGGGGCAACTGGGGTGAAAAACTGTTTTTT. Protein: CASSPTGGNWGEKLFF.

This clone was detected once. This chain links TRBV2 with TRBJ2-1; D tentatively reads TRBD1 or TRBD2 (6 bases each). The CDR3 runs to 17 residues. Germline CDR1 reads SNHLY; CDR2 reads FYNNEI. Trimming shortened V by 6 bases and J by 2 bases, and 20 bases separated the two germline ends. The CDR3 loop reads CASRVGWRGATYNEQFF. The CDR3 DNA reads TGTGCCAGCAGGGTAGGGTGGAGGGGGGCAACCTACAATGAGCAGTTCTTC.

The chain joins TRBV28 to TRBJ2-3; 11 nucleotides match TRBD2. Germline V gene data show CDR1 as MDHEN and CDR2 as SYDVKM. The CDR3 consists of 18 residues. Trimming at V came to 5 bases and at J to 7 bases, leaving 17 bases not matched to a gene. CDR3 residues: CASSLHGTSGRMGNTQYF. The CDR3 coding sequence is TGTGCCAGCAGTCTGCACGGGACTAGCGGCAGGATGGGGAATACGCAGTATTTT.

The chain carries TRBV5-4 and TRBJ2-1; D assignment may be TRBD1 or TRBD2 (5 bases each). The CDR3 totals 17 residues. Germline values: CDR1 SGHNT, CDR2 YYREEE (reference sequence). Trimming took off 0 bases at V and 7 bases at J, with 20 bases between the two ends. The CDR3 region is CASSLGGSGPKGNEQFF. CDR3 sequence (DNA): TGTGCCAGCAGCTTGGGCGGTTCGGGACCTAAAGGGAATGAGCAGTTCTTC.

This clone was recorded once. This chain joins TRBV7-8 and TRBJ2-3, with 8 nucleotides matching TRBD1. J was trimmed by 3 bases and V by 0 bases; bases with no gene match: 5. The CDR3 consists of 16 residues. Germline CDR1 and CDR2: SGHVS and FQNEAQ. The CDR3 coding sequence is TGTGCCAGCAGCTTAGCCTTCGGACAGGGAACAGATACGCAGTATTTT. It encodes CASSLAFGQGTDTQYF. Filled out from reference TRBV7-8 and TRBJ2-3, the complete variable domain reads GAGVSQSPRYKVAKRGQDVALRCDPISGHVSLFWYQQALGQGPEFLTYFQNEAQLDKSGLPSDRFFAERPEGSVSTLKIQRTQQEDSAVYLCASSLAFGQGTDTQYFGPGTRLTVL.

This chain links TRBV5-1 with TRBJ2-1; the match to TRBD1 covers 11 bases. V lost 4 bases, J lost 7 bases, and 10 bases stayed unmatched. CDR3 length equals 16 residues. Germline lookup yields CDR1 SGHRS and CDR2 YFSETQ. CDR3 amino acids: CASSPNVGTGGNEQFF. The CDR3 DNA reads as TGCGCCAGCAGCCCTAATGTCGGGACAGGGGGTAATGAGCAGTTCTTC. The full variable domain, in which reference TRBV5-1 and TRBJ2-1 provide the parts outside the CDR3, is KAGVTQTPRYLIKTRGQQVTLSCSPISGHRSVSWYQQTPGQGLQFLFEYFSETQRNKGNFPGRFSGRQFSNSRSEMNVSTLELGDSALYLCASSPNVGTGGNEQFFGPGTRLTVL.

V usage is TRBV5-4 and J usage is TRBJ2-3, with D uncertain. Germline lookup yields CDR1 SGHNT and CDR2 YYREEE (reference sequence). Between the trimmed V and J ends, which lost 4 bases and 0 bases, there was a span of 12 bases. This CDR3 has 15 residues. The CDR3: CASSPYPGSTDTQYF. In DNA, the CDR3 is TGTGCCAGCAGCCCCTATCCCGGGAGCACAGATACGCAGTATTTT.

The chain employs TRBV20-1 and TRBJ2-7; D is unresolved. This CDR3 region has 11 residues. V was cut by 3 bases and J by 3 bases, with 6 bases left in between. Germline CDR1 is DFQATT and CDR2 is SNEGSKA (reference sequence). In DNA form, the CDR3 reads TGCAGTGCTAGGGGTAACTACGAGCAGTACTTC. Protein sequence: CSARGNYEQYF.

This clone was seen just once. V usage is TRBV19 and J usage is TRBJ1-1; D gene unclear. The V end was cut by 7 bases, the J end by 3 bases, with 18 bases between. Germline loops: CDR1 LNHDA, CDR2 SQIVND (reference sequence). The CDR3 has 15 amino acids. The chain's CDR3 is CASKAPGVGYTEAFF. CDR3 sequence (DNA): TGTGCCAGTAAAGCGCCCGGGGTGGGTTACACTGAAGCTTTCTTT.

The CDR3 region is CASSLTQGGSEKLFF. For the CDR3, the DNA is TGTGCCAGCAGCCTGACTCAGGGGGGAAGTGAAAAACTGTTTTTT. The J gene is TRBJ1-4, the V gene TRBV4-2; 7 bases are shared with TRBD1. This CDR3 contains 15 residues. Germline assignment: CDR1 LGHNA and CDR2 YNFKEQ. V shed 4 bases, J shed 7 bases, and the junction held 9 bases outside the gene matches.

The rearrangement links TRBV29-1 to TRBJ2-3; the D gene is possibly TRBD2 (5 bases). V lost 3 bases, J lost 1 base, and 14 bases lay in between. CDR1 is SQVTM, CDR2 ANQGSEA, per germline. The CDR3 extends over 15 amino acids. The CDR3 nucleotides are TGCAGCGTTGATGTTACGGGGTGGGGCACAGATACGCAGTATTTT. Its protein product is CSVDVTGWGTDTQYF.

The rearrangement joins TRBV30 to TRBJ2-5; D possibly corresponds to TRBD2 (6 bases). V gave up 3 bases and J gave up 4 bases, with 15 bases separating them. The germline V gene encodes CDR1 GTSNPN and CDR2 SVGIG (reference sequence). This CDR3 has 14 residues. CDR3 in DNA: TGTGCCTGGAGGGTTGGAGGGGTAGGAGAGACCCAGTACTTC. Protein product: CAWRVGGVGETQYF.

V usage is TRBV6-5 and J usage is TRBJ2-2, with TRBD1 as a possible D gene (5 bases). The length of the CDR3 is 13 residues. With 0 bases removed from V and 9 bases from J, the gap between germline ends came to 8 bases. Germline V lookup: CDR1 MNHEY, CDR2 SVGAGI. The CDR3 DNA reads as TGTGCCAGCAGTTACTCTCAGGGTAGGGAGCTGTTTTTT. It encodes CASSYSQGRELFF.

This sequence joins TRBV7-9 and TRBJ2-5; D is possibly TRBD2 (6 bases). The ends were cut back, 4 bases at V and 4 bases at J, with 13 bases in the middle. This CDR3 is built from 14 residues. Germline V gene data show CDR1 as SEHNR and CDR2 as FQNEAQ (reference sequence). The CDR3: CASSSDGGRETQYF. DNA for the CDR3: TGTGCCAGCAGCTCCGACGGGGGTCGAGAGACCCAGTACTTC.

This clone was counted a few times. The chain carries TRBV7-2 and TRBJ1-5, with a possible D match to TRBD1 (5 bases). Germline-derived CDR1 and CDR2 are SGHTA and FQGNSA. V lost 6 bases to trimming and J lost 1 base, with 10 bases between them. The length of the CDR3 is 14 residues. This chain's CDR3 is CASSTGLSNQPQHF. CDR3 nucleotides: TGTGCCAGCAGTACAGGTTTAAGCAATCAGCCCCAGCATTTT. Complete variable domain (other parts from reference TRBV7-2 and TRBJ1-5): GAGVSQSPSNKVTEKGKDVELRCDPISGHTALYWYRQSLGQGLEFLIYFQGNSAPDKSGLPSDRFSAERTGGSVSTLTIQRTQQEDSAVYLCASSTGLSNQPQHFGDGTRLSIL.

The J gene is TRBJ2-7, the V gene TRBV10-2; 9 positions agree with TRBD1. The CDR3 contains 13 residues. The germline V gene has CDR1 WSHSY and CDR2 SAAADI. The CDR3 here is CASKDRGGYEQYF. Written as DNA, the CDR3 is TGCGCATCGAAGGACAGGGGAGGGTACGAGCAGTACTTC.

The chain couples TRBV30 to TRBJ2-5; 7 nucleotides align to TRBD2. The V and J ends lost 0 bases and 5 bases, in that order; junction bases with no gene match: 6. This CDR3 contains 14 residues. Looked up from germline, CDR1 is GTSNPN and CDR2 is SVGIG (reference sequence). The CDR3 coding sequence is TGTGCCTGGAGTGTAACCGGGGGGTGGGAGACCCAGTACTTC. Its translation: CAWSVTGGWETQYF. Full variable domain (rest looked up from reference TRBV30 and TRBJ2-5): SQTIHQWPATLVQPVGSPLSLECTVEGTSNPNLYWYRQAAGRGLQLLFYSVGIGQISSEVPQNLSASRPQDRQFILSSKKLLLSDSGFYLCAWSVTGGWETQYFGPGTRLLVL.

V is TRBV14 and J is TRBJ1-2; 7 nucleotides agree with TRBD1. The V and J ends lost 1 base and 6 bases, in that order; junction bases with no gene match: 5. Germline V gene data show CDR1 as SGHDN and CDR2 as FVKESK. The CDR3 spans 14 residues. Here the CDR3 reads CASSQGQGFDGYTF. In DNA form, the CDR3 reads TGTGCCAGCAGCCAAGGACAGGGATTTGATGGCTACACCTTC. The variable domain in full, completed from reference TRBV14 and TRBJ1-2, reads EAGVTQFPSHSVIEKGQTVTLRCDPISGHDNLYWYRRVMGKEIKFLLHFVKESKQDESGMPNNRFLAERTGGTYSTLKVQPAELEDSGVYFCASSQGQGFDGYTFGSGTRLTVV.

The chain uses TRBV5-4 and TRBJ2-5, with no clear D. Between the trimmed V and J ends, which lost 7 bases and 1 base, there was a span of 14 bases. From germline, CDR1 is SGHNT and CDR2 YYREEE (reference sequence). This CDR3 has 14 residues. The CDR3 DNA follows: TGTGCCAGCTCTCCCCCGGCCAGCCAAGAGACCCAGTACTTC. Translation: CASSPPASQETQYF. The full variable domain, with the rest looked up from reference TRBV5-4 and TRBJ2-5, is ETGVTQSPTHLIKTRGQQVTLRCSSQSGHNTVSWYQQALGQGPQFIFQYYREEENGRGNFPPRFSGLQFPNYSSELNVNALELDDSALYLCASSPPASQETQYFGPGTRLLVL.

J is TRBJ2-3 and V is TRBV29-1; TRBD2 aligns across 16 bases. Germline values: CDR1 SQVTM, CDR2 ANQGSEA. CDR3 length equals 16 residues. The V and J ends lost 4 bases and 6 bases, in that order; junction bases with no gene match: 7. The CDR3 DNA is TGCAGCGTTGGGGGACTAGCGGGAGGGAATCCGGATACGCAGTATTTT. Protein product: CSVGGLAGGNPDTQYF.

The rearrangement links TRBV28 to TRBJ1-2; D not resolved. Germline V lookup: CDR1 MDHEN, CDR2 SYDVKM. The length of the CDR3 is 11 residues. V lost 4 bases and J 4 bases, leaving 4 bases between the germline ends. The CDR3 is CASSSTYGYTF. The CDR3, as DNA: TGTGCCAGCAGTTCTACCTATGGCTACACCTTC.

V usage is TRBV15 and J usage is TRBJ2-7; D call uncertain. Germline V CDR1 and CDR2: LNHNV, YYDKDF (reference sequence). Trimming took off 3 bases at V and 4 bases at J, with 10 bases between the two ends. There are 13 residues in the CDR3. This CDR3 is CATSSPPLYEQYF. The CDR3 region has the DNA TGTGCCACCAGCAGTCCCCCCTTGTACGAGCAGTACTTC.